This TCR beta chain stems from a study of shared clonotypes between healthy human individuals. About the study: Donor ages ranged 18 to 49 years: a couple of women, a few men. Per-donor plates numbered three CD4 naive, three CD4 memory, two CD8 naive and one CD8 memory.

This clone was detected only once. The table came from immunoSEQ multiplex PCR; TCRdb's copy has only in-frame clones and leaves some out. The data show over 850,000 clones, about 84% seen once. Donors were healthy HIV-negative adults without recent acute infections or vaccinations. CDR3 length: 15 residues. CDR1 and CDR2 (germline): SGHRS, YFSETQ. V was pared by 3 bases and J by 3 bases, with 5 bases of the junction left unmatched. The sample comprised memory CD4+ T cells from PBMCs. The subset is: CD45RA-negative fraction. The chain recombines TRBV5-1 with TRBJ2-7; 11 bases are a match to TRBD2. The clonotype comes from a young man in good health. Some clones in this sample may be carry-over from other donors' samples. CDR3 sequence (DNA): TGCGCCAGCAGCTCTACTAGCGGGAGCCTCTACGAGCAGTACTTC. It yields the protein CASSSTSGSLYEQYF.